This T cell receptor (beta chain) is from a study of CD8 T cells in Susac syndrome. The CDR3 spans 15 residues. V was cut by 1 base and J by 4 bases, with 10 bases left in between. CDR1 and CDR2 from the germline V gene are LGHNA and YSLEER. Reverse transcription of about 0.5 to 1 ug RNA used random hexamers. MiXCR, run by TCRdb on the immunoSEQ multiplex PCR reads, gives a single entry per CDR3 protein. The data contain about 300,000 distinct CDR3 sequences, 75% to 90% of them singletons. The sequence came from a human donor with multiple sclerosis. This rearrangement joins TRBV4-3 to TRBJ2-2, with a possible D match to TRBD1 (6 bases). Sequenced: CD8+ T cells from PBMCs. CDR3 nucleotides: TGCGCCAGCAGCCAAGCTGGGGGCAGCACCGGGGAGCTGTTTTTT. Its translation is CASSQAGGSTGELFF.